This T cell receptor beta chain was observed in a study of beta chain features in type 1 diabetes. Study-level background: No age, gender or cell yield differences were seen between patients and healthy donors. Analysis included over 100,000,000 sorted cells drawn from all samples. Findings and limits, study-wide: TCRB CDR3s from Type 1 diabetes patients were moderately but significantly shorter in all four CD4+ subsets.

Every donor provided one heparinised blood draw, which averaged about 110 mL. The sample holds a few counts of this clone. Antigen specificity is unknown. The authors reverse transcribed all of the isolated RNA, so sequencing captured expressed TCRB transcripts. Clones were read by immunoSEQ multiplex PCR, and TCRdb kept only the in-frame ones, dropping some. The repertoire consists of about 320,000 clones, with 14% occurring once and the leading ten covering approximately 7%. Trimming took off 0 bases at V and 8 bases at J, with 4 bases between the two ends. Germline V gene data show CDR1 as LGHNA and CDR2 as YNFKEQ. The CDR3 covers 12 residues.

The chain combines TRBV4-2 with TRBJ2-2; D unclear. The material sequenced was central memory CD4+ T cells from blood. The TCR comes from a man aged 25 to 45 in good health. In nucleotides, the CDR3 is TGTGCCAGCAGCCAAGATCGAGGGGAGCTGTTTTTT. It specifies CASSQDRGELFF.